This T cell receptor beta chain originates from a study of neoadjuvant nivolumab and ipilimumab in lung cancer. Whole-study findings and limits: Pretherapy blood TCR richness correlated positively with resected tumor richness. TCR clonality did not significantly correlate with pathologic tumor regression. Resected tumors had greater TCR richness and clonality than uninvolved lung.

Produced via immunoSEQ multiplex PCR; TCRdb's table is partial and in-frame only. The sample yields about 12,000 clones, 95% seen once. The germline V gene encodes CDR1 SGHRS and CDR2 YFSETQ. Germline trimming cut 4 bases from V and 4 bases from J; bases unmatched to any gene: 6. The length of the CDR3 is 15 residues. Comment on this clone: Antigen unknown.

The origin of this receptor is an adult with non-small cell lung cancer. Sequencing was performed on peripheral blood, taken after neoadjuvant nivolumab, alone or with ipilimumab, at or shortly before surgery. The rearrangement links TRBV5-1 to TRBJ2-3, with 10 bases identical to TRBD1. DNA of the CDR3: TGCGCCAGCAGCCTGACAGGGGGCATATCAGATACGCAGTATTTT. This codes for CASSLTGGISDTQYF.